This entry is about one TCR beta chain. The antigen is not known. Expressed TCRB transcripts got sequenced, as all isolated RNA was reverse transcribed. Deep immunoSEQ sequencing covered naive, central memory and regulatory T cell samples. TCRdb's table, derived via immunoSEQ multiplex PCR, lists solely in-frame clones and lacks some. Among under 950,000 clones listed, about a sixth were seen once. This record belongs to a study of beta chain features in type 1 diabetes. Across the whole study: Across every sample, 100 million to 130 million sorted cells were examined in total. Study-level points and caveats: A pattern of fewer insertions and more deletions at VDJ junctions was seen in type 1 diabetes patients. Researchers reported that naive, central memory and Treg TCRB repertoires appeared more similar in patients than in healthy donors.

The sequence was obtained from a young woman in good health. Sequencing was carried out using naive CD4+ T cells from blood.

In nucleotides, the CDR3 is TGCGCCAGCAGGGCGCCGGGACTAGCGGTAGCCGGGGAGCTGTTTTTT. This codes for CASRAPGLAVAGELFF. The chain uses TRBV5-1 and TRBJ2-2; 11 nucleotides match TRBD2. Germline V gives CDR1 SGHRS, CDR2 YFSETQ. The V and J ends lost 5 bases and 6 bases, in that order; junction bases with no gene match: 9. This CDR3 has 16 residues.